This T cell receptor beta chain was captured by sequencing in a study of blood T cell repertoires in COVID-19. Turning to the study itself: In each case, the material was cDNA or gDNA derived from T cells, B-cell-depleted T cells, or PBMCs.

Libraries were prepared by immunoSEQ multiplex PCR; TCRdb keeps only in-frame clonotypes and omits some of them. The sample includes about 240,000 clones, around 90% of them seen just once. The germline gives CDR1 LNHNV, CDR2 YYDKDF (reference sequence). CDR3 size: 18 residues. V was pared by 0 bases and J by 0 bases, with 15 bases between. This chain joins TRBV15 and TRBJ1-3, with D maybe TRBD1 (5 bases). This receptor was taken from a woman aged 30 to 39 with acute or convalescent COVID-19. Sequencing was performed on peripheral blood. DNA for the CDR3: TGTGCCACCAGCAGAGATCCCCAGGGCCGACTCTCTGGAAACACCATATATTTT. Amino acid sequence: CATSRDPQGRLSGNTIYF.